These 9 T cell receptor beta chains were sequenced from one sample in a study of shared clonotypes between healthy human individuals. The data were produced by immunoSEQ multiplex PCR, yet TCRdb's version contains in-frame clones alone and is incomplete. The sample gives around 2.3 million clones, 90% to 97% of which show up once; around 0.13% is in the top ten. Sequenced material: naive CD4+ T cells sorted from blood. As for subset: CD45RA+ positively selected. All receptors derive from a man between 18 and 35 years old in good health.

In regard to this clone: Other DNA variants within this sample encode the same CDR3. The chain combines TRBV6-5 with TRBJ2-7; tentatively, D is TRBD2 (6 bases). Germline CDR1 is MNHEY and CDR2 is SVGAGI. This CDR3 is built from 13 residues. V lost 6 bases and J 3 bases, leaving 12 bases between the germline ends. The CDR3 is CASSSPGLYEQYF. The CDR3 DNA sequence: TGTGCCAGCAGCAGCCCGGGACTCTACGAGCAGTACTTC.

This chain connects TRBV9 to TRBJ2-1; D is perhaps TRBD2 (5 bases). CDR1 is SGDLS, CDR2 YYNGEE, per germline. This CDR3 region has 15 residues. Trimming pared 0 bases from V and 3 bases from J, leaving 10 bases between. The CDR3 loop reads CASSVAGERYNEQFF. The CDR3 DNA is TGTGCCAGCAGCGTAGCCGGGGAGCGCTACAATGAGCAGTTCTTC.

The V gene is TRBV29-1, the J gene TRBJ2-5; TRBD2 aligns across 11 bases. The J segment lost 6 bases and the V segment lost 7 bases, leaving 10 bases of the junction unmatched. CDR1 is SQVTM and CDR2 is ANQGSEA in the germline V gene. The CDR3 loop spans 14 amino acids. The CDR3 is CSGSMASGGKTQYF. CDR3 DNA: TGCAGCGGTAGTATGGCTAGCGGGGGGAAGACCCAGTACTTC.

This chain joins TRBV28 and TRBJ1-2; 8 nucleotides agree with TRBD1. The germline CDR1 and CDR2 sequences are MDHEN and SYDVKM. The CDR3 is 19 residues long. V lost 4 bases, J lost 4 bases, and 20 bases stayed unmatched. CDR3 sequence (DNA): TGTGCCAGCAGTTCGATTGGGTCAGGGGGCGCGGGGCCCGTCTATGGCTACACCTTC. This sequence encodes CASSSIGSGGAGPVYGYTF.

The chain employs TRBV6-1 and TRBJ2-7; 8 bases align to TRBD1. This CDR3 has 14 amino acids. Per the germline V gene, CDR1 is MNHNS and CDR2 is SASEGT. J gave up 3 bases and V 5 bases, and 6 bases lay outside the gene matches. CDR3 sequence (DNA): TGTGCCAGCAGTACCCGACAGGGGATCTACGAGCAGTACTTC. This translates into CASSTRQGIYEQYF.

V is TRBV15 and J is TRBJ2-7; D possibly uses TRBD1 or TRBD2 (5 bases each). CDR1 and CDR2 from the germline V gene are LNHNV and YYDKDF (reference sequence). This CDR3 contains 15 residues. The V end was cut by 0 bases, the J end by 6 bases, with 15 bases between. Here the CDR3 reads CATSRDRGAWGEQYF. CDR3 DNA sequence: TGTGCCACCAGCAGAGATCGAGGGGCTTGGGGCGAGCAGTACTTC.

The chain carries TRBV18 and TRBJ1-4; TRBD1 is a possible D gene (6 bases). The germline CDR1 and CDR2 sequences are KGHSH and LQKENI. The V end lost 4 bases, the J end lost 2 bases, and 14 bases lay between the germline ends. This CDR3 comprises 16 residues. The CDR3 loop is CASSLQQGATNEKLFF. CDR3 DNA: TGTGCCAGCTCACTTCAACAGGGCGCCACTAATGAAAAACTGTTTTTT. Filled out from reference TRBV18 and TRBJ1-4, the complete variable domain reads NAGVMQNPRHLVRRRGQEARLRCSPMKGHSHVYWYRQLPEEGLKFMVYLQKENIIDESGMPKERFSAEFPKEGPSILRIQQVVRGDSAAYFCASSLQQGATNEKLFFGSGTQLSVL.

This sequence joins TRBV18 and TRBJ1-6; D is uncertain. Trimming shortened V by 1 base and J by 7 bases, and 8 bases separated the two germline ends. Germline CDR1 reads KGHSH; CDR2 reads LQKENI. The CDR3 loop spans 14 amino acids. The CDR3 DNA reads TGTGCCAGCTCACCACAGGCGGAAAATTCACCCCTCCACTTT. Encoded protein: CASSPQAENSPLHF. The entire variable domain, with the rest obtained from reference TRBV18 and TRBJ1-6, is as follows: NAGVMQNPRHLVRRRGQEARLRCSPMKGHSHVYWYRQLPEEGLKFMVYLQKENIIDESGMPKERFSAEFPKEGPSILRIQQVVRGDSAAYFCASSPQAENSPLHFGNGTRLTVT.

This clone was seen just once. The sample carries other DNA sequences with the same CDR3. The chain uses TRBV7-3 and TRBJ2-1, with a tentative D call TRBD1 (7 bases). This CDR3 contains 15 residues. V was cut by 4 bases and J by 0 bases, with 10 bases left in between. CDR1 is SGHTA and CDR2 is FQGTGA in the germline V gene. The chain's CDR3 is CASSSQGGSYNEQFF. The CDR3 nucleotides are TGTGCCAGCAGCTCCCAGGGGGGCTCCTACAATGAGCAGTTCTTC.